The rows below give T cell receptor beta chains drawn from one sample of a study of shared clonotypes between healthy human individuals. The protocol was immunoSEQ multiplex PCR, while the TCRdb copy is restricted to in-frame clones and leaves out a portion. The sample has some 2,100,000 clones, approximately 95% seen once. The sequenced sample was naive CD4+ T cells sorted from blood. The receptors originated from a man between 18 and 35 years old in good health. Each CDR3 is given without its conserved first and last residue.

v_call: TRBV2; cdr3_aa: ASMFDRGMNEKLF
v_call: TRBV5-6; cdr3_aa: ASSRSGGYEQY
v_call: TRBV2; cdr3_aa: ASSGQASSYEQY
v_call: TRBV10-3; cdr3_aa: AISDNPGAGQPQH
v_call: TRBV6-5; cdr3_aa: ASRDTNSPLH
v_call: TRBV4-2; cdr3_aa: ASSQDWEGRTDTQY
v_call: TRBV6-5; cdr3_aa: ASSFSGAQETQY
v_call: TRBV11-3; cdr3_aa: ASSFSWGGNNEQF
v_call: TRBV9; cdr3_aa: ASSVGTNTGELF
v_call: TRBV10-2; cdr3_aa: ASSVARGQPLH
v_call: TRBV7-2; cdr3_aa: ASSLATAYSNQPQH
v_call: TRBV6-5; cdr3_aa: ASRPGFYNEQF
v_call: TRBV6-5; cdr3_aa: ASSYFLGGRWTEAF
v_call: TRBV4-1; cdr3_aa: ASSQGLIEYTGELF
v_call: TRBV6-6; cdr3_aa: ASSPQGGQDETQY
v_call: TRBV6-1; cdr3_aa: ASSEGTFSYEQY
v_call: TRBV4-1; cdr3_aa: ASSQEGLAGESDTQY
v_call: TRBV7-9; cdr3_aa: ASSIGSPFNYGYT
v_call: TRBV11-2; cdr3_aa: ASSPDTFSGEPQH
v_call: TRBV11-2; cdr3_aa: ASSLDLRVLSYEQY
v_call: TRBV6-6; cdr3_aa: ASTQGQGNTEAF
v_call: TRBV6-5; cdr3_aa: ASSPAGGPFGELF
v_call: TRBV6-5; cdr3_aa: ASTGASSGANVLT
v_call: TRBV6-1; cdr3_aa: ASSEGQRSSYNSPLH
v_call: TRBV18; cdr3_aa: ASSPATGVLSSYEQY
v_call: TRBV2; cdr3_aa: ASSGSPSGTDTQY
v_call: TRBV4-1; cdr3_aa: ASSQDLDLYNEQF
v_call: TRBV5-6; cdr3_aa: ASSPGPGRYSGNTIY
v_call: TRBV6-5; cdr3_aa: ASTTGTLGPLH
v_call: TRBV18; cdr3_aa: ASSPNSNTEAF
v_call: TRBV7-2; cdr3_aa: ASSVRGGSEETQY
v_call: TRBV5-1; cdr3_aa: ASSLQGQETQY
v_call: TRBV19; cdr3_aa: ASSPRQNTEAF
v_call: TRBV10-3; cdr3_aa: AISERGVNSPLH
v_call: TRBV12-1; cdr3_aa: ASSPNHPGQSNPGANVLT
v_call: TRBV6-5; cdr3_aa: ASGAGAGGYT
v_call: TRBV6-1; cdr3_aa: ASSEPIRPYNQPQH
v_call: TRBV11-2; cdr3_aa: ASSWGGRGYYEQY
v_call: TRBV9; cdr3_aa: ASSPRTSGRAGDGELF
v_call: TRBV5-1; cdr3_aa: ASSHPTSGSSGEQF